This is a list of T cell receptor beta chains from one sample in a study of identical twins. TCRdb recomputed calls from the 5' RACE reads with MiXCR, one row per CDR3 protein. The table lists roughly 1,500,000 distinct CDR3 sequences, 25% to 35% of them singletons. Sequencing was done on a sample of cord blood. These receptor sequences come from a newborn girl in good health. CDR3s include the opening cysteine and the closing phenylalanine or tryptophan. The D gene is left open where the match is weak. Clone size, where shown, is once, few, many, or a class for clones that have expanded.

CDR3nt: TGTGCCAGCAGACACCACAGGATCTCTGGGGCCAACGTCCTGACTTTC
CDR3aa: CASRHHRISGANVLTF
v_gene: TRBV6-2/TRBV6-3
d_gene: .
j_gene: TRBJ2-6
abundance: few

CDR3nt: TGTGCTAGCAGCTTCGACTTCAAAAAGGGGGATAGCGTCTCAGATACGCAGTATTTT
CDR3aa: CASSFDFKKGDSVSDTQYF
v_gene: TRBV7-7
d_gene: .
j_gene: TRBJ2-3
abundance: few

CDR3nt: TGTGCCAGCAGCCAAGATCCGGCGGGGGTGCCAGATACGCAGTATTTT
CDR3aa: CASSQDPAGVPDTQYF
v_gene: TRBV4-2
d_gene: TRBD2
j_gene: TRBJ2-3
abundance: .

CDR3nt: TGTGCCAGCATTCCGACAGTGAGCTCCTATAATTCACCCCTCCACTTT
CDR3aa: CASIPTVSSYNSPLHF
v_gene: TRBV28
d_gene: .
j_gene: TRBJ1-6
abundance: few

CDR3nt: TGCGCCAGCAGCTACACGGGACTAGCCGGGGAGCTGTTTTTT
CDR3aa: CASSYTGLAGELFF
v_gene: TRBV5-1
d_gene: TRBD2
j_gene: TRBJ2-2
abundance: .

CDR3nt: TGTGCCAGCAGGGCATATGGACAGGGGGGCACCTACAATGAGCAGTTCTTC
CDR3aa: CASRAYGQGGTYNEQFF
v_gene: TRBV7-8
d_gene: TRBD1
j_gene: TRBJ2-1
abundance: .

CDR3nt: TGTGCCAGCCGAACAGGGCTGGGGGGCTACACCTTC
CDR3aa: CASRTGLGGYTF
v_gene: TRBV6-1
d_gene: .
j_gene: TRBJ1-2
abundance: .

CDR3nt: TGTGCCAGCAGCCAAGCGGGGGGGCCGGTCAATGAGCAGTTCTTC
CDR3aa: CASSQAGGPVNEQFF
v_gene: TRBV4-2
d_gene: TRBD2
j_gene: TRBJ2-1
abundance: few

CDR3nt: TGCAGTGCTAGGGAAGCGGGCCCAACCTACGAGCAGTACTTC
CDR3aa: CSAREAGPTYEQYF
v_gene: TRBV20-1
d_gene: .
j_gene: TRBJ2-7
abundance: few

CDR3nt: TGCAGCGTTGTGGCACTTAGCTACGAGCAGTACTTC
CDR3aa: CSVVALSYEQYF
v_gene: TRBV29-1
d_gene: .
j_gene: TRBJ2-7
abundance: .

CDR3nt: TGTGCCAGCAGCTTGCCGGGGATTAGGTCCTACGAGCAGTACTTC
CDR3aa: CASSLPGIRSYEQYF
v_gene: TRBV5-4
d_gene: .
j_gene: TRBJ2-7
abundance: few

CDR3nt: TGCGCCAGCAGCCCCGTAATTCGACGGAGAGGAATCACTGAAGCTTTCTTT
CDR3aa: CASSPVIRRRGITEAFF
v_gene: TRBV4-1
d_gene: .
j_gene: TRBJ1-1
abundance: .

CDR3nt: TGTGCCAGCAGTACCAGAAACACCATATATTTT
CDR3aa: CASSTRNTIYF
v_gene: TRBV12-3/TRBV12-4
d_gene: .
j_gene: TRBJ1-3
abundance: .

CDR3nt: TGTGCCAGCTCACCACCGATTAGCGGGAGCTCCTACAATGAGCAGTTCTTC
CDR3aa: CASSPPISGSSYNEQFF
v_gene: TRBV18
d_gene: TRBD2
j_gene: TRBJ2-1
abundance: .

CDR3nt: TGTGCCAGTAGTATAAGGACAGGCTACGAGCAGTACTTC
CDR3aa: CASSIRTGYEQYF
v_gene: TRBV19
d_gene: TRBD1
j_gene: TRBJ2-7
abundance: .

CDR3nt: TGTGCCAGCAGCTTAGCGGGGGCTGGAAACACCATATATTTT
CDR3aa: CASSLAGAGNTIYF
v_gene: TRBV7-2
d_gene: .
j_gene: TRBJ1-3
abundance: few

CDR3nt: TGTGCCAGCAGCCTTGGCCTTTTGACAGGGCCCTTAGCCAAAAACATTCAGTACTTC
CDR3aa: CASSLGLLTGPLAKNIQYF
v_gene: TRBV7-9
d_gene: TRBD1
j_gene: TRBJ2-4
abundance: few

CDR3nt: TGTGCCAGCAGTTACTCCCCTAGGGAATACGAGCAGTACTTC
CDR3aa: CASSYSPREYEQYF
v_gene: TRBV6-5
d_gene: .
j_gene: TRBJ2-7
abundance: .

CDR3nt: TGTGCCAGCAGTTTATTTACTAGCGGGAGAAATCGCGAGCAGTACTTC
CDR3aa: CASSLFTSGRNREQYF
v_gene: TRBV28
d_gene: TRBD2
j_gene: TRBJ2-7
abundance: .

CDR3nt: TGCGCCGTTCAGCGGATCCAAGAGACCCAGTACTTC
CDR3aa: CAVQRIQETQYF
v_gene: TRBV5-1
d_gene: .
j_gene: TRBJ2-5
abundance: few

CDR3nt: TGTGCCAGTAGGGGGACAGGGAGTGACACTGAAGCTTTCTTT
CDR3aa: CASRGTGSDTEAFF
v_gene: TRBV7-9
d_gene: TRBD1
j_gene: TRBJ1-1
abundance: once

CDR3nt: TGTGCCAGCAGCCCAATGGCAGTCCAAGCCTACGAGCAGTACTTC
CDR3aa: CASSPMAVQAYEQYF
v_gene: TRBV7-9
d_gene: .
j_gene: TRBJ2-7
abundance: few

CDR3nt: TGTGCCAGCAGTCCCCTTTTAAGCAGGGGGGGTCCCTCTTCGAGGGAGCAGTACTTC
CDR3aa: CASSPLLSRGGPSSREQYF
v_gene: TRBV27
d_gene: .
j_gene: TRBJ2-5
abundance: .

CDR3nt: TGTGCCAGCAGCTTAGCGAGACTCTCTAGCACAGATACGCAGTATTTT
CDR3aa: CASSLARLSSTDTQYF
v_gene: TRBV7-8
d_gene: .
j_gene: TRBJ2-3
abundance: few

CDR3nt: TGTGCCAGTAGTTACGAGCGGGGCACGTTCTTC
CDR3aa: CASSYERGTFF
v_gene: TRBV19
d_gene: TRBD2
j_gene: TRBJ2-1
abundance: few

CDR3nt: TGTGCCAGCAGCCAAGAGACCGGGACTAGGGCAAACATTCAGTACTTC
CDR3aa: CASSQETGTRANIQYF
v_gene: TRBV4-2
d_gene: TRBD2
j_gene: TRBJ2-4
abundance: once

CDR3nt: TGTGCCACCGGCCGGGGAAATGAGCAGTACTTC
CDR3aa: CATGRGNEQYF
v_gene: TRBV24-1
d_gene: .
j_gene: TRBJ2-7
abundance: once

CDR3nt: TGTGCCAGCAGCTTAGTAGAGCTAGCGGGCTCCTACAATGAGCAGTTCTTC
CDR3aa: CASSLVELAGSYNEQFF
v_gene: TRBV7-2
d_gene: TRBD2
j_gene: TRBJ2-1
abundance: .

CDR3nt: TGTGCCAGCAGTTTAGATGGAGGGTCCGGGCAGCCCCAGCATTTT
CDR3aa: CASSLDGGSGQPQHF
v_gene: TRBV12-3/TRBV12-4
d_gene: .
j_gene: TRBJ1-5
abundance: few

CDR3nt: TGTGCCAGCCTAAGAACGACAGGGGATGGCACAGATACGCAGTATTTT
CDR3aa: CASLRTTGDGTDTQYF
v_gene: TRBV6-5
d_gene: TRBD1
j_gene: TRBJ2-3
abundance: .

CDR3nt: TGCAGTGCTAGAGGGGGGACGGGAGGAGTTGGGTCCTACGAGCAGTACTTC
CDR3aa: CSARGGTGGVGSYEQYF
v_gene: TRBV20-1
d_gene: TRBD2
j_gene: TRBJ2-7
abundance: .

CDR3nt: TGTGCCACCCAAAAAGACCAGAATAGCAATCAGCCCCAGCATTTT
CDR3aa: CATQKDQNSNQPQHF
v_gene: TRBV15
d_gene: .
j_gene: TRBJ1-5
abundance: .

CDR3nt: TGTGCCTGGAGTTCACAGAGGGCTGGTGAAAAACTGTTTTTT
CDR3aa: CAWSSQRAGEKLFF
v_gene: TRBV30
d_gene: .
j_gene: TRBJ1-4
abundance: once